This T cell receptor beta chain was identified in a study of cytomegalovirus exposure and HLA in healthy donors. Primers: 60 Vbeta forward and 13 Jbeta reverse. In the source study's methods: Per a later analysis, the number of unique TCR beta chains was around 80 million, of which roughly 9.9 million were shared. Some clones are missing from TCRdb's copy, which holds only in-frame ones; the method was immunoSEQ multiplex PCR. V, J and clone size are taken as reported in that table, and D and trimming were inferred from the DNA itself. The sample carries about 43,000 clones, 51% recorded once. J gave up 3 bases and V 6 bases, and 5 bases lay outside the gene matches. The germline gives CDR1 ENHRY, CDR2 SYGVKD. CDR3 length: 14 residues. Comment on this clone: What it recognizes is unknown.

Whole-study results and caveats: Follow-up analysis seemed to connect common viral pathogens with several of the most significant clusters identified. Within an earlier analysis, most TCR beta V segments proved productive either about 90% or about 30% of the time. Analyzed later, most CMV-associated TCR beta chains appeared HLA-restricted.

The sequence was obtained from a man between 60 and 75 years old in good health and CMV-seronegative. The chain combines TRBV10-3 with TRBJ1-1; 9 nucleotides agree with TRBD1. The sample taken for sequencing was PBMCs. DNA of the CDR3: TGTGCCATCAGAAAGGACAGGGGCGACACTGAAGCTTTCTTT. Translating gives CAIRKDRGDTEAFF.